Listed below are T cell receptor beta chains from one sample, sequenced in a study of cytomegalovirus exposure and HLA in healthy donors. The assay was immunoSEQ multiplex PCR, and TCRdb's table has in-frame clones only and misses some. The profile shows about 170,000 clones, around 80% of them singletons. Sequencing used PBMCs. The receptors here all came from a male donor in good health and CMV-seronegative. CDR3s include the opening cysteine and the closing phenylalanine or tryptophan. D genes are given only for firm matches. Rows give clone size only sometimes, using once, few, many, or a class for an expanded clone.

j_call: TRBJ2-5; d_call: NA; v_call: TRBV27; clone_size: NA; cdr3_aa: CASTTGIGETQYF; cdr3_nt: TGTGCCAGCACCACAGGGATCGGAGAGACCCAGTACTTC
j_call: TRBJ2-2; d_call: NA; v_call: TRBV5-1; clone_size: NA; cdr3_aa: CASSLSGNTGELFF; cdr3_nt: TGCGCCAGCAGCTTGTCAGGGAACACCGGGGAGCTGTTTTTT
j_call: TRBJ1-5; d_call: TRBD1; v_call: TRBV5-6; clone_size: NA; cdr3_aa: CASSPTGVNSNQPQHF; cdr3_nt: TGTGCCAGCAGCCCCACAGGGGTTAATAGCAATCAGCCCCAGCATTTT
j_call: TRBJ2-7; d_call: NA; v_call: TRBV4-3; clone_size: NA; cdr3_aa: CASSQDEEGGEQYF; cdr3_nt: TGCGCCAGCAGCCAAGATGAGGAGGGCGGCGAGCAGTACTTC
j_call: TRBJ2-1; d_call: TRBD2; v_call: TRBV7-3; clone_size: NA; cdr3_aa: CASSPSPLSGNYNEQFF; cdr3_nt: TGTGCCAGCAGCCCCTCCCCACTTAGCGGGAACTACAATGAGCAGTTCTTC
j_call: TRBJ2-2; d_call: TRBD1; v_call: TRBV15; clone_size: NA; cdr3_aa: CATRTGEGVTGELFF; cdr3_nt: TGTGCCACCCGGACAGGGGAGGGGGTCACCGGGGAGCTGTTTTTT
j_call: TRBJ1-3; d_call: TRBD1; v_call: TRBV9; clone_size: NA; cdr3_aa: CASSPRQGKRNTIYF; cdr3_nt: TGTGCCAGCAGCCCTCGACAGGGGAAGAGAAACACCATATATTTT
j_call: TRBJ2-2; d_call: NA; v_call: TRBV5-1; clone_size: NA; cdr3_aa: CASGPPTGDAGELFF; cdr3_nt: TGCGCCAGCGGCCCCCCCACGGGAGATGCCGGGGAGCTGTTTTTT
j_call: TRBJ1-5; d_call: NA; v_call: TRBV7-2; clone_size: NA; cdr3_aa: CASSFNSNQPQHF; cdr3_nt: TGTGCCAGCAGCTTCAATAGCAATCAGCCCCAGCATTTT
j_call: TRBJ2-7; d_call: NA; v_call: TRBV13; clone_size: NA; cdr3_aa: CASSPAGTSNFGEQYF; cdr3_nt: TGTGCCAGCAGCCCAGCCGGGACATCGAATTTTGGCGAGCAGTACTTC
j_call: TRBJ2-7; d_call: TRBD1; v_call: TRBV4-3; clone_size: once; cdr3_aa: CASSQDTGGDYEQYF; cdr3_nt: TGCGCCAGCAGCCAAGATACAGGGGGCGATTACGAGCAGTACTTC
j_call: TRBJ1-1; d_call: NA; v_call: TRBV28; clone_size: NA; cdr3_aa: CASSHQNTEAFF; cdr3_nt: TGTGCCAGCAGTCATCAGAACACTGAAGCTTTCTTT
j_call: TRBJ2-2; d_call: TRBD2; v_call: TRBV13; clone_size: NA; cdr3_aa: CASSFASGGITGELFF; cdr3_nt: TGTGCCAGCAGCTTTGCTAGCGGGGGGATCACCGGGGAGCTGTTTTTT
j_call: TRBJ2-2; d_call: TRBD1; v_call: TRBV4-1; clone_size: few; cdr3_aa: CASSLDRVNTGELFF; cdr3_nt: TGCGCCAGCAGCCTGGACAGGGTCAACACCGGGGAGCTGTTTTTT
j_call: TRBJ1-1; d_call: NA; v_call: TRBV30; clone_size: few; cdr3_aa: CAWSPQDEAFF; cdr3_nt: TGTGCCTGGAGTCCACAGGATGAAGCTTTCTTT
j_call: TRBJ1-2; d_call: NA; v_call: TRBV15; clone_size: NA; cdr3_aa: CATSRERLDGYTF; cdr3_nt: TGTGCCACCAGCAGAGAGCGACTGGATGGCTACACCTTC
j_call: TRBJ2-4; d_call: NA; v_call: TRBV5-8; clone_size: NA; cdr3_aa: CASSFAIAPEVNIQYF; cdr3_nt: TGTGCCAGCAGCTTTGCGATAGCCCCGGAGGTTAACATTCAGTACTTC
j_call: TRBJ2-5; d_call: TRBD1; v_call: TRBV2; clone_size: NA; cdr3_aa: CASSEATTGEKETQYF; cdr3_nt: TGTGCCAGCAGTGAAGCCACGACAGGGGAAAAAGAGACCCAGTACTTC
j_call: TRBJ1-1; d_call: TRBD1; v_call: TRBV6-5; clone_size: NA; cdr3_aa: CASSRTGDTEAFF; cdr3_nt: TGTGCCAGCAGTCGAACAGGGGATACTGAAGCTTTCTTT
j_call: TRBJ2-7; d_call: TRBD1; v_call: TRBV19; clone_size: once; cdr3_aa: CASSRRTGDPHEQYF; cdr3_nt: TGTGCCAGTAGTAGGCGGACAGGGGATCCCCACGAGCAGTACTTC
j_call: TRBJ2-6; d_call: NA; v_call: TRBV15; clone_size: NA; cdr3_aa: CATSERQVSGANVLTF; cdr3_nt: TGTGCCACCAGCGAGAGACAGGTTTCAGGGGCCAACGTCCTGACTTTC
j_call: TRBJ2-2; d_call: TRBD2; v_call: TRBV7-8; clone_size: few; cdr3_aa: CASSFGAGDTGELFF; cdr3_nt: TGTGCCAGCAGCTTTGGGGCGGGAGACACCGGGGAGCTGTTTTTT
j_call: TRBJ2-2; d_call: TRBD1; v_call: TRBV6-5; clone_size: NA; cdr3_aa: CASSYLTGGGTGELFF; cdr3_nt: TGTGCCAGCAGTTATCTGACAGGGGGCGGCACCGGGGAGCTGTTTTTT
j_call: TRBJ2-3; d_call: NA; v_call: TRBV9; clone_size: NA; cdr3_aa: CASSAGSGADTQYF; cdr3_nt: TGTGCCAGCAGCGCCGGGAGTGGGGCGGATACGCAGTATTTT
j_call: TRBJ2-2; d_call: TRBD1; v_call: TRBV7-3; clone_size: NA; cdr3_aa: CASSLIPGQGNTGELFF; cdr3_nt: TGTGCCAGCAGCTTAATACCGGGACAGGGGAACACCGGGGAGCTGTTTTTT
j_call: TRBJ1-4; d_call: NA; v_call: TRBV25-1; clone_size: NA; cdr3_aa: CASSDPGGASKEKLFF; cdr3_nt: TGTGCCAGCAGTGATCCGGGAGGGGCCTCCAAAGAAAAACTGTTTTTT
j_call: TRBJ2-3; d_call: TRBD1; v_call: TRBV5-4; clone_size: NA; cdr3_aa: CASTTTGADTQYF; cdr3_nt: TGTGCCAGCACCACGACAGGGGCAGATACGCAGTATTTT
j_call: TRBJ1-2; d_call: TRBD1; v_call: TRBV30; clone_size: NA; cdr3_aa: CAWSVRTGINYGYTF; cdr3_nt: TGTGCCTGGAGTGTAAGGACAGGGATTAACTATGGCTACACCTTC
j_call: TRBJ2-1; d_call: TRBD2; v_call: TRBV7-6; clone_size: NA; cdr3_aa: CASSLDRASGRIYNEQFF; cdr3_nt: TGTGCCAGCAGCTTAGATCGGGCTAGCGGGAGGATCTACAATGAGCAGTTCTTC
j_call: TRBJ2-5; d_call: NA; v_call: TRBV5-4; clone_size: NA; cdr3_aa: CASSPYQETQYF; cdr3_nt: TGTGCCAGCAGTCCGTACCAAGAGACCCAGTACTTC
j_call: TRBJ2-7; d_call: TRBD1; v_call: TRBV19; clone_size: NA; cdr3_aa: CASSIGTGPTYEQYF; cdr3_nt: TGTGCCAGTAGTATAGGGACAGGGCCTACCTACGAGCAGTACTTC
j_call: TRBJ2-3; d_call: NA; v_call: TRBV5-4; clone_size: NA; cdr3_aa: CASSLFWGEDTQYF; cdr3_nt: TGTGCCAGCAGCTTGTTTTGGGGAGAGGATACGCAGTATTTT
j_call: TRBJ1-1; d_call: NA; v_call: TRBV5-1; clone_size: few; cdr3_aa: CASSLPGTKNTEAFF; cdr3_nt: TGCGCCAGCAGCTTGCCCGGGACAAAGAACACTGAAGCTTTCTTT
j_call: TRBJ2-1; d_call: TRBD2; v_call: TRBV28; clone_size: NA; cdr3_aa: CASTNSGGAYNEQFF; cdr3_nt: TGTGCCAGTACGAACTCCGGGGGGGCCTACAATGAGCAGTTCTTC
j_call: TRBJ2-3; d_call: NA; v_call: TRBV11-3; clone_size: NA; cdr3_aa: CASSPGGTSTDTQYF; cdr3_nt: TGTGCCAGCAGCCCAGGGGGGACTAGCACAGATACGCAGTATTTT
j_call: TRBJ2-7; d_call: TRBD2; v_call: TRBV4-1; clone_size: NA; cdr3_aa: CASSQDSLAGVEQYF; cdr3_nt: TGCGCCAGCAGCCAAGATTCGCTAGCGGGAGTCGAGCAGTACTTC